The 20 T cell receptor beta chains reported below all come from one sample, sequenced in a study of blood T cells in healthy people across ages. A second PCR of about 6 to 12 cycles used a sample-barcoded 5' primer and a J-beta primer mix. Each CDR3 protein gets one entry after TCRdb re-called the 5' RACE reads with MiXCR. The repertoire includes more than 650,000 distinct CDR3 sequences, 20% to 25% of them detected once, and 20% to 25% sits in the top ten. Input material: blood. The receptors here all came from a man between 70 and 80 years old in good health.

The CDR3 is CSACLAVQETQYF. CDR3 nucleotide sequence: TGCAGTGCTTGCCTAGCGGTCCAAGAGACCCAGTACTTC. V and J are TRBV20-1 and TRBJ2-5, with TRBD2 matching over 7 bases. The CDR3 spans 13 residues. Germline-derived CDR1 and CDR2 are DFQATT and SNEGSKA (reference sequence). V gave up 5 bases and J gave up 1 base; unmatched junction bases: 4.

On this clonotype itself: A junction boundary mismatches the germline segment, possibly from a read error. The gene calls are TRBV5-1 and TRBJ2-3, with 10 bases matching TRBD1. The V gene's germline CDR1 is SGHRS and CDR2 YFSETQ. The CDR3 is made up of 14 amino acids. DNA for the CDR3: TGCGCCGGCAGCTTGGACAGGGGGGTGGATACGCAGTATTTT. This codes for CAGSLDRGVDTQYF.

Written as DNA, the CDR3 is TGTGCCTGGAGTGTGCGGGACCCCGGGGAGCTGTTTTTT. Its protein is CAWSVRDPGELFF. This chain joins TRBV30 and TRBJ2-2; the D gene is possibly TRBD2 (6 bases). The germline V and J ends were trimmed by 0 bases and 6 bases, with 8 bases remaining between them. The CDR3 consists of 13 residues. CDR1 is GTSNPN, CDR2 SVGIG, per germline (reference sequence).

This clonotype occurred a few times. The CDR3: CASSGPRGQGYTF. The CDR3 nucleotides read TGTGCCAGCAGTGGTCCACGAGGACAAGGCTACACCTTC. The chain recombines TRBV25-1 with TRBJ1-2; D may be TRBD1 (5 bases). V shed 4 bases and J shed 8 bases, with 14 bases lying between them. The CDR3 spans 13 residues. Germline V gene sequence: CDR1 MGHDK, CDR2 SYGVNS.

The chain links TRBV7-8 to TRBJ1-2; D perhaps matches TRBD1 (5 bases). V was pared by 5 bases and J by 2 bases, with 15 bases between. Germline CDR1 is SGHVS and CDR2 is FQNEAQ. The CDR3 runs to 15 residues. The CDR3 DNA reads as TGTGCCAGCAGCACGGGACGGGGGGGGAACTATGGCTACACCTTC. Its translation is CASSTGRGGNYGYTF.

The rearrangement links TRBV7-3 to TRBJ2-3; the match to TRBD2 covers 7 bases. This CDR3 has 16 amino acids. The germline gives CDR1 SGHTA, CDR2 FQGTGA. V was pared by 0 bases and J by 4 bases, with 7 bases of the junction left unmatched. The CDR3 sequence: CASSLTGGRKSDTQYF. The CDR3 nucleotides read TGTGCCAGCAGCTTAACGGGCGGGAGAAAATCAGATACGCAGTATTTT.

The CDR3 spells CAWSTGTGNQPQHF. In DNA, the CDR3 is TGTGCCTGGAGTACCGGGACAGGGAATCAGCCCCAGCATTTT. The chain joins TRBV30 to TRBJ1-5; 9 bases map to TRBD1. V was clipped by 2 bases and J by 4 bases; unmatched bases: 3. CDR3 length equals 14 residues. Germline CDR1 GTSNPN, CDR2 SVGIG (reference sequence).

The rearrangement joins TRBV20-1 to TRBJ1-5; 10 bases are a match to TRBD1. The V gene end was trimmed by 1 base and the J gene end by 7 bases; junction bases not matched to a gene: 13. Germline values: CDR1 DFQATT, CDR2 SNEGSKA (reference sequence). The length of the CDR3 is 17 residues. The CDR3 DNA reads as TGCAGTGCTAGAGTGGGACTTAGAGGGACAGGGGACCAGCCCCAGCATTTT. It specifies CSARVGLRGTGDQPQHF.

This clonotype was observed a few times. V is TRBV5-1 and J is TRBJ2-2; TRBD2 is a possible D gene (5 bases). Trimming left V 1 base short and J 8 bases short, with 12 bases between. CDR3 length: 14 amino acids. Germline V CDR1 and CDR2: SGHRS, YFSETQ. In DNA, the CDR3 is TGCGCCAGCAGCTTGTCTTCCTCGGGAGGGGAGCTGTTTTTT. Its protein product is CASSLSSSGGELFF. Filled out from reference TRBV5-1 and TRBJ2-2, the complete variable domain reads KAGVTQTPRYLIKTRGQQVTLSCSPISGHRSVSWYQQTPGQGLQFLFEYFSETQRNKGNFPGRFSGRQFSNSRSEMNVSTLELGDSALYLCASSLSSSGGELFFGEGSRLTVL.

This clonotype was seen many times. The V call is TRBV20-1, the J call TRBJ1-3; no reliable D call. Germline V lookup: CDR1 DFQATT, CDR2 SNEGSKA (reference sequence). V lost 3 bases and J lost 0, with 12 bases in between. The CDR3 consists of 15 residues. DNA for the CDR3: TGCAGTGCTAGGGAGCAGGAGAGCTCTGGAAACACCATATATTTT. Translation: CSAREQESSGNTIYF.

In its sample, this clonotype was seen a few times. The chain is built from TRBV15 and TRBJ1-2, with a weak D call TRBD1 (6 bases). Trimming left V 1 base short and J 7 bases short, with 16 bases between. This CDR3 contains 15 residues. Germline CDR1 and CDR2: LNHNV and YYDKDF (reference sequence). The CDR3 sequence is CATSRVKQGGLGYTF. CDR3 nucleotide sequence: TGTGCCACCAGCAGAGTCAAACAGGGAGGCCTTGGCTACACCTTC.

This clonotype appeared many times. The chain joins TRBV28 to TRBJ2-7; 11 positions match TRBD2. The CDR3 loop spans 17 amino acids. Germline trimming cut 3 bases from V and 4 bases from J; bases unmatched to any gene: 11. The V gene's germline CDR1 is MDHEN and CDR2 SYDVKM. The CDR3 DNA sequence: TGTGCCAGCAGTTTGTCCCTTCTAGCGGGGGGTTTATACGAGCAGTACTTC. It is translated as CASSLSLLAGGLYEQYF.

The chain uses TRBV2 and TRBJ2-3, with 7 bases that match TRBD2. V lost 5 bases to trimming and J lost 4 bases; unmatched junction nucleotides: 9. CDR1 and CDR2 (germline): SNHLY, FYNNEI. The CDR3 sequence is 15 residues long. The DNA of the CDR3 is TGTGCCAGCAGTCGGACTAGTATAGGGGCAGATACGCAGTATTTT. It encodes CASSRTSIGADTQYF.

The chain is built from TRBV12-3 or TRBV12-4 and TRBJ1-4; D gene uncertain. Between the trimmed V and J ends, which lost 8 bases and 0 bases, there was a span of 13 bases. The CDR3 sequence is 15 residues long. The CDR3 bases are TGTGCCAGCCTTAGGACCGACACAACTAATGAAAAACTGTTTTTT. It translates to CASLRTDTTNEKLFF.

This clonotype was detected only a few times. The chain uses TRBV11-2 and TRBJ1-1; D not certain. Trimming cost V 1 base and J 1 base, with 10 bases left between them. The CDR3 is 15 residues long. Looked up from germline, CDR1 is SGHAT and CDR2 is FQNNGV. DNA for the CDR3: TGTGCCAGCAGCTTAGTCGCGACGGGGAACACTGAAGCTTTCTTT. This gives the protein CASSLVATGNTEAFF.

This clonotype was counted between two and nine times. As DNA, the CDR3 is TGTGCCTTGCCGGGACTTAGGTACGTC. It encodes CALPGLRYV. The chain uses TRBV10-3 and TRBJ2-7; TRBD2 is a possible D gene (6 bases). From germline, CDR1 is ENHRY and CDR2 SYGVKD. The CDR3 extends over 9 amino acids. V gave up 11 bases and J gave up 12 bases, with 14 bases separating them.

Only a few counts were recorded for this clonotype. The chain carries TRBV12-3 or TRBV12-4 and TRBJ1-2, with D possibly TRBD1 on 6 matching bases. Trimming stripped 6 bases from V and 7 bases from J, with 15 bases between. There are 13 residues in the CDR3. CDR3 sequence: CASRKDIRGGYTF. The CDR3 region has the DNA TGTGCCAGCAGAAAGGACATCAGGGGTGGCTACACCTTC.

Only a few counts were recorded for this clonotype. The rearrangement uses TRBV5-1 and TRBJ1-4; no firm D call. Deletions cut 7 bases from V and 0 bases from J, with 7 bases between. This CDR3 is built from 13 residues. Germline loops: CDR1 SGHRS, CDR2 YFSETQ. CDR3 residues: CASQRATNEKLFF. The CDR3 DNA reads TGCGCCAGCCAGAGGGCAACTAATGAAAAACTGTTTTTT.

The rearrangement uses TRBV15 and TRBJ2-1, with 12 positions matching TRBD2. V trimming: 3 bases; J trimming: 9 bases; junction bases outside the gene matches: 9. CDR1 is LNHNV and CDR2 is YYDKDF in the germline V gene (reference sequence). The CDR3 has 16 residues. CDR3 in amino acids: CATSSRRLAGASEQFF. The CDR3 DNA is TGTGCCACCAGCAGTAGGAGACTAGCGGGAGCATCTGAGCAGTTCTTC. Based on the CDR3 plus reference TRBV15 and TRBJ2-1, the full variable domain is DAMVIQNPRYQVTQFGKPVTLSCSQTLNHNVMYWYQQKSSQAPKLLFHYYDKDFNNEADTPDNFQSRRPNTSFCFLDIRSPGLGDTAMYLCATSSRRLAGASEQFFGPGTRLTVL.

In this sample, this clonotype turned up a few times. The rearrangement uses TRBV28 and TRBJ2-7; perhaps D is TRBD1 or TRBD2 (5 bases each). Per germline, CDR1 MDHEN and CDR2 SYDVKM. The V end lost 8 bases, the J end lost 2 bases, and 10 bases lay between the germline ends. CDR3 length equals 12 residues. The CDR3 sequence: CASLRGAYEQYF. CDR3 nucleotides: TGTGCCAGCCTACGAGGGGCCTACGAGCAGTACTTC. The full variable domain, rest sourced from reference TRBV28 and TRBJ2-7, is DVKVTQSSRYLVKRTGEKVFLECVQDMDHENMFWYRQDPGLGLRLIYFSYDVKMKEKGDIPEGYSVSREKKERFSLILESASTNQTSMYLCASLRGAYEQYFGPGTRLTVT.